These T cell receptor beta chains were read from a single sample in a study of cytomegalovirus exposure and HLA in healthy donors. Some clones are missing from TCRdb's copy, which holds only in-frame ones; the method was immunoSEQ multiplex PCR. Here the sample spans around 240,000 clones, roughly 80% being singletons. Sequencing was performed on PBMCs. These receptors were taken from a woman between 35 and 50 years old in good health and CMV-seropositive. The CDR3 runs from the conserved cysteine through the conserved F or W. The D gene is left open where the match is weak. Clone sizes are given selectively: once, few, many, or a class where the clone is expanded.

len: 16; v_gene: TRBV9; j_gene: TRBJ2-5; abundance: .; d_gene: TRBD1; CDR3aa: CASSSGTGVGGETQYF; CDR3nt: TGTGCCAGCAGCTCTGGGACAGGGGTAGGGGGAGAGACCCAGTACTTC
len: 15; v_gene: TRBV4-1; j_gene: TRBJ2-2; abundance: .; d_gene: TRBD1; CDR3aa: CASSRGQGYTGELFF; CDR3nt: TGCGCCAGCAGCCGGGGACAGGGATACACCGGGGAGCTGTTTTTT
len: 14; v_gene: TRBV7-2; j_gene: TRBJ1-2; abundance: .; d_gene: .; CDR3aa: CASSELDRNYGYTF; CDR3nt: TGTGCCAGCAGCGAATTAGACAGAAACTATGGCTACACCTTC
len: 15; v_gene: TRBV2; j_gene: TRBJ2-7; abundance: .; d_gene: TRBD1; CDR3aa: CASSGGTGGFYEQYF; CDR3nt: TGTGCCAGCAGTGGAGGGACAGGGGGCTTCTACGAGCAGTACTTC
len: 17; v_gene: TRBV5-1; j_gene: TRBJ1-4; abundance: .; d_gene: TRBD1; CDR3aa: CASSLGDRNPTNEKLFF; CDR3nt: TGCGCCAGCAGCCTGGGGGACAGGAACCCAACTAATGAAAAACTGTTTTTT
len: 13; v_gene: TRBV6-5; j_gene: TRBJ2-1; abundance: .; d_gene: .; CDR3aa: CASTNPGSREQFF; CDR3nt: TGTGCCAGCACCAACCCCGGGAGCCGCGAGCAGTTCTTC
len: 14; v_gene: TRBV7-3; j_gene: TRBJ2-2; abundance: .; d_gene: TRBD1; CDR3aa: CASSSTGANGELFF; CDR3nt: TGTGCCAGCAGCTCGACAGGGGCGAACGGGGAGCTGTTTTTT
len: 19; v_gene: TRBV7-6; j_gene: TRBJ1-5; abundance: once; d_gene: TRBD1; CDR3aa: CASKGGRLDWQRSDQPQHF; CDR3nt: TGTGCCAGCAAAGGGGGCCGGTTGGACTGGCAGCGGAGTGATCAGCCCCAGCATTTT
len: 13; v_gene: TRBV30; j_gene: TRBJ2-2; abundance: .; d_gene: TRBD1; CDR3aa: CAWTRDRGGELFF; CDR3nt: TGTGCCTGGACCCGGGACAGGGGAGGGGAGCTGTTTTTT
len: 16; v_gene: TRBV15; j_gene: TRBJ1-4; abundance: .; d_gene: .; CDR3aa: CATSRSWGGTNEKLFF; CDR3nt: TGTGCCACCAGCAGATCTTGGGGGGGGACTAATGAAAAACTGTTTTTT
len: 15; v_gene: TRBV27; j_gene: TRBJ1-2; abundance: few; d_gene: .; CDR3aa: CASSFQGRGSYGYTF; CDR3nt: TGTGCCAGCAGTTTCCAGGGGCGAGGCTCCTATGGCTACACCTTC
len: 15; v_gene: TRBV7-3; j_gene: TRBJ2-5; abundance: .; d_gene: TRBD2; CDR3aa: CASSLLGGGQETQYF; CDR3nt: TGTGCCAGCAGCTTACTCGGGGGAGGGCAAGAGACCCAGTACTTC
len: 18; v_gene: TRBV7-2; j_gene: TRBJ2-2; abundance: .; d_gene: TRBD2; CDR3aa: CASSLVTSGSANTGELFF; CDR3nt: TGTGCCAGCAGCCTTGTGACTAGCGGGAGCGCGAACACCGGGGAGCTGTTTTTT
len: 17; v_gene: TRBV11-2; j_gene: TRBJ2-2; abundance: .; d_gene: .; CDR3aa: CASRTTIGMGNTGELFF; CDR3nt: TGTGCCAGCAGGACTACTATCGGGATGGGCAACACCGGGGAGCTGTTTTTT
len: 15; v_gene: TRBV10-3; j_gene: TRBJ1-1; abundance: .; d_gene: TRBD1; CDR3aa: CAISEPGQKNTEAFF; CDR3nt: TGTGCCATCAGTGAGCCGGGACAGAAGAACACTGAAGCTTTCTTT
len: 15; v_gene: TRBV7-9; j_gene: TRBJ2-1; abundance: once; d_gene: TRBD1; CDR3aa: CASSRGGQGYNEQFF; CDR3nt: TGTGCCAGCAGCCGAGGGGGACAGGGATACAATGAGCAGTTCTTC
len: 14; v_gene: TRBV6-1; j_gene: TRBJ2-2; abundance: .; d_gene: .; CDR3aa: CASSEMLATGELFF; CDR3nt: TGTGCCAGCAGTGAAATGCTAGCGACCGGGGAGCTGTTTTTT
len: 13; v_gene: TRBV11-3; j_gene: TRBJ1-1; abundance: .; d_gene: TRBD1; CDR3aa: CASSLTGGTEAFF; CDR3nt: TGTGCCAGCAGCTTAACAGGGGGCACTGAAGCTTTCTTT
len: 15; v_gene: TRBV23-1; j_gene: TRBJ1-5; abundance: .; d_gene: .; CDR3aa: CASSQPGLIVQPQHF; CDR3nt: TGCGCCAGCAGTCAACCCGGACTAATTGTTCAGCCCCAGCATTTT
len: 16; v_gene: TRBV19; j_gene: TRBJ2-2; abundance: .; d_gene: .; CDR3aa: CASSIQGTTNTGELFF; CDR3nt: TGTGCCAGTAGTATACAAGGGACAACGAACACCGGGGAGCTGTTTTTT
len: 14; v_gene: TRBV25-1; j_gene: TRBJ1-1; abundance: .; d_gene: TRBD1; CDR3aa: CASSEGTGNTEAFF; CDR3nt: TGTGCCAGCAGTGAAGGGACAGGCAACACTGAAGCTTTCTTT
len: 15; v_gene: TRBV5-8; j_gene: TRBJ2-1; abundance: .; d_gene: .; CDR3aa: CASNSGGGWGDEQFF; CDR3nt: TGTGCCAGCAACTCTGGCGGGGGCTGGGGGGATGAGCAGTTCTTC
len: 17; v_gene: TRBV2; j_gene: TRBJ2-1; abundance: .; d_gene: TRBD2; CDR3aa: CASSVIAGGPEFGEQFF; CDR3nt: TGTGCCAGCAGTGTTATAGCGGGGGGGCCAGAATTCGGTGAGCAGTTCTTC
len: 11; v_gene: TRBV10-3; j_gene: TRBJ2-7; abundance: .; d_gene: .; CDR3aa: CAISTAYEQYF; CDR3nt: TGTGCCATCAGTACAGCCTACGAGCAGTACTTC
len: 14; v_gene: TRBV7-9; j_gene: TRBJ1-5; abundance: .; d_gene: TRBD1; CDR3aa: CSSSLGGGSQPQHF; CDR3nt: TGTTCCAGCAGCTTAGGGGGCGGGAGTCAGCCCCAGCATTTT
len: 17; v_gene: TRBV4-1; j_gene: TRBJ1-3; abundance: .; d_gene: .; CDR3aa: CASSRSGRGAFGNTIYF; CDR3nt: TGCGCCAGCAGCCGATCCGGGCGGGGGGCTTTTGGAAACACCATATATTTT
len: 12; v_gene: TRBV7-9; j_gene: TRBJ2-3; abundance: .; d_gene: TRBD1; CDR3aa: CSSSFPGQTQYF; CDR3nt: TGTTCCAGCAGCTTTCCGGGACAGACGCAGTATTTT